The clone carrying this T cell receptor beta chain was seen just once. Its specificity is not known. The V gene's germline CDR1 is MNHNY and CDR2 SVGAGI (reference sequence). The CDR3 runs 13 residues. Between the trimmed V and J ends, which lost 0 bases and 8 bases, there was a span of 10 bases. The data originate from a study of brain T cells in children with intractable seizures. Findings and limits, study-wide: Pre-surgery blood may have been undersampled, hiding some clones. HCMV serostatus was not known, and viral specificity came from CDR3 similarity only.

Time point defined: blood from clinic visit 5 months post-surgery; TSC patient then seizure free. Sequencing was limited to surgery cases with top T cell transcript signatures in brain tissue. At least one anti-epileptic drug was given before surgery. TCRdb keeps only in-frame clones here, not all; method: immunoSEQ multiplex PCR. Found here are 300,000 to 400,000 clones, approximately 93% of them singletons; the top ten hold about 5.8%. The input for sequencing was peripheral blood, taken about 5 months after surgery. This receptor was identified in a boy under two years old with tuberous sclerosis and intractable seizures. The chain uses TRBV6-6 and TRBJ1-2, with unresolved D. Here the CDR3 reads CASSYSPTSGYTF. For the CDR3, the DNA is TGTGCCAGCAGTTACTCGCCCACAAGCGGCTACACCTTC.